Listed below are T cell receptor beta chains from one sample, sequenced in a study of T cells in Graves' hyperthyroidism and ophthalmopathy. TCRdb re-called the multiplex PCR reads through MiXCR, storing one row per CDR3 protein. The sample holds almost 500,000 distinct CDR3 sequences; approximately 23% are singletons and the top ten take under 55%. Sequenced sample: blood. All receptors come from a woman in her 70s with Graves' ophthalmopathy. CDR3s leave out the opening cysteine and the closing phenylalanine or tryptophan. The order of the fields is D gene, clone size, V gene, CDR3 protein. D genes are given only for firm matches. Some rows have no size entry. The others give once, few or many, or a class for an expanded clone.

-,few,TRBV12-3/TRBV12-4,ASRRGFQETQY
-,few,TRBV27,ASSYRSAYGYT
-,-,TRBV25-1,ATRTANTGELF
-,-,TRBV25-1,ASSEYTPGQRLGDEQF
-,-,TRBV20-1,SARDYPNTGELF
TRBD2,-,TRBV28,ASGLSTGGLAGVSEQF
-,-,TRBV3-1,ASSQESGARGANVLT
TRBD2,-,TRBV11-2,ASSPGLAAIYEQY
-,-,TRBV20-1,SAREMVGSLEKLF
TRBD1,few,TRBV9,ASSVVPGQPNTGELF
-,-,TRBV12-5,ASGLMNEQY
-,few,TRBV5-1,ASSLGGLDNEQF
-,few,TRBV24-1,ATRESGGNNEQF
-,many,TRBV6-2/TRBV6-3,ASSRGARDGYT
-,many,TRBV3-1,ASSQYPASEAF
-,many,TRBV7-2,ASSPLGGYT
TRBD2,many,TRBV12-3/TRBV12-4,ASRSAGGGQETQY
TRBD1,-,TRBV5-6,ASREAGRGHRTEAF
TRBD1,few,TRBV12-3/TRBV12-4,ASSLDRVQPQH
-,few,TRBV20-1,SAYGDNYGYT
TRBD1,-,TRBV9,ASSVAGDRFYNEQF
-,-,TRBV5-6,ASSPRADYGYT
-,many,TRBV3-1,ASSQDRAIQPQH
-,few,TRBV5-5,ASSFPGTPSGNTIY
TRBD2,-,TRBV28,ASSSGLAGHLYEQY
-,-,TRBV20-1,SAPVLGSTDTQY
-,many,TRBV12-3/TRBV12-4,ASSFTSYEQY
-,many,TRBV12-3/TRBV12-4,ASSLGRGRTGELF
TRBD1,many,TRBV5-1,ASSQGQVRNTEAF
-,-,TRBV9,ASSNQMNTEAF
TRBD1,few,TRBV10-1,ASSESRGRITDTQY
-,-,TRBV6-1,AISVDRAKIPYEQY
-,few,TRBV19,ASSMADRSDTQY
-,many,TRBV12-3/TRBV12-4,ASSFFSTEAF
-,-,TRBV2,ASTSNQETQY
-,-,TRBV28,ATQLPYGYT
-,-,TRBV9,ASSAQPPNYNEQF
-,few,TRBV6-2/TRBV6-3,ASSFSRGNGELF
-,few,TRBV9,ASSPVDSYNEQF
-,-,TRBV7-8,ASSLGPGSGNQPQH
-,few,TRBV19,ASSMKGGSSYEQY
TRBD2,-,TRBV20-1,SARGGTSGSSTDTQY
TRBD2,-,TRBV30,AWSGVAGVTQY
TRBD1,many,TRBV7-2,ASSARQGAEAF
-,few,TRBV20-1,SARDLSTSAVYETQY
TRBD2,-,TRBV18,ASSPRSGGTYEQY
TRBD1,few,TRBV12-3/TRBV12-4,ASRPQGAVGTQY
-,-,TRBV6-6,ASSYRSDRRITEAF
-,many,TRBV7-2,ASSPQQGHGYT
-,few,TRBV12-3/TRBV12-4,ASSSSGGLGAF
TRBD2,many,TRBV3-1,ASSHAGGMYNEQF
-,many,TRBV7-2,ASSLTGSEAF
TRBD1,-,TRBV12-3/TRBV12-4,ASSFTDRAWDEQF
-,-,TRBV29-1,SVADYSNQPQH
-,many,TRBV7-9,ASSPIHNEQF